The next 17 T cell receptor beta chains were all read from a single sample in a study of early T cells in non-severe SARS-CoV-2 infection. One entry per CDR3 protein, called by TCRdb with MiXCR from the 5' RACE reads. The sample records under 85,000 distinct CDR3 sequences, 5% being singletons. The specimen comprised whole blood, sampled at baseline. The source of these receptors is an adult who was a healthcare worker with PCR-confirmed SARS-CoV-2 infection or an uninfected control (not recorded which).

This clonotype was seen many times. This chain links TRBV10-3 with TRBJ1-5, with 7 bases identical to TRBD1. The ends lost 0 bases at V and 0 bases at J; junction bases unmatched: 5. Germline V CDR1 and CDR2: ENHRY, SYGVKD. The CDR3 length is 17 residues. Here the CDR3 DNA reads TGTGCCATCAGTGAGTCGGGGACAGCGTATAGCAATCAGCCCCAGCATTTT. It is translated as CAISESGTAYSNQPQHF.

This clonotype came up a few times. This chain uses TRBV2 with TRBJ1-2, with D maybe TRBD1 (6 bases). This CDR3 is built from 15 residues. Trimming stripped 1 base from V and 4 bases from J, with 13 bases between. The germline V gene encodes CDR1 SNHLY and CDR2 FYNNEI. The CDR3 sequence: CASSEVPGDSYGYTF. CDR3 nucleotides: TGTGCCAGCAGTGAAGTGCCAGGGGACTCCTATGGCTACACCTTC. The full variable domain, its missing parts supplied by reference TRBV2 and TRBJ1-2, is EPEVTQTPSHQVTQMGQEVILRCVPISNHLYFYWYRQILGQKVEFLVSFYNNEISEKSEIFDDQFSVERPDGSNFTLKIRSTKLEDSAMYFCASSEVPGDSYGYTFGSGTRLTVV.

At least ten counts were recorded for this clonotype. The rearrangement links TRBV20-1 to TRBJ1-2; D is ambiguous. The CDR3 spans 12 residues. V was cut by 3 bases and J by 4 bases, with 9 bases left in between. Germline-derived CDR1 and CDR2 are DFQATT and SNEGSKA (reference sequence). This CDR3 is CSARPVSYGYTF. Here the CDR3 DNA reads TGCAGTGCTAGGCCAGTCTCCTATGGCTACACCTTC.

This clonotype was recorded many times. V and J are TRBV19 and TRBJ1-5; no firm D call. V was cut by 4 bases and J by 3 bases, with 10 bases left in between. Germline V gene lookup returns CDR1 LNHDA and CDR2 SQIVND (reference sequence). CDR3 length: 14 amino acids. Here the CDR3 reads CASSTQFYNQPQHF. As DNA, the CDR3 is TGTGCCAGTAGTACACAGTTCTACAATCAGCCCCAGCATTTT.

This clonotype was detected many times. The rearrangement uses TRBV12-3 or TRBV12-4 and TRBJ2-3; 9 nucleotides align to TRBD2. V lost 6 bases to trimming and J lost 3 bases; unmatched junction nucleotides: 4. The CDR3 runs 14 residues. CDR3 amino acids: CASSRAGGTDTQYF. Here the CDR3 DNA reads TGTGCCAGCAGCCGTGCGGGAGGGACAGATACGCAGTATTTT.

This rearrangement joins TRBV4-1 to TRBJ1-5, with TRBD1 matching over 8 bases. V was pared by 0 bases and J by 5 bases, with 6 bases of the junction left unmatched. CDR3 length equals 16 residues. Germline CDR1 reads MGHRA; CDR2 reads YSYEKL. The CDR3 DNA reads TGCGCCAGCAGCCAAGATCCGGGCAGGGGGCATCAGCCCCAGCATTTT. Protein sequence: CASSQDPGRGHQPQHF.

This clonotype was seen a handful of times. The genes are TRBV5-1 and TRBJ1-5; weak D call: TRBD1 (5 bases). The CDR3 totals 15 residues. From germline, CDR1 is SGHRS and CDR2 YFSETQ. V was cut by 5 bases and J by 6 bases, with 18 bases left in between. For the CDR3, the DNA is TGCGCCAGCAGTGTGGGGGGAGGAATAGCTCAGCCCCAGCATTTT. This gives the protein CASSVGGGIAQPQHF.

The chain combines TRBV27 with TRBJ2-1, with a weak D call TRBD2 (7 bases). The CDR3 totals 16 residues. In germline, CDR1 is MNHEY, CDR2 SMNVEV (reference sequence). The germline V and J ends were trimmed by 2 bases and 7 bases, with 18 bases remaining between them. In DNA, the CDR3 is TGTGCCAGCAGTTTACGAACAGGGAGGGGGGGGAATGAGCAGTTCTTC. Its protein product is CASSLRTGRGGNEQFF.

DNA for the CDR3: TGTGCCAGCAGCTTAGTACTAGCGGGAGTAAACGAGCAGTACTTC. It is translated as CASSLVLAGVNEQYF. This chain uses TRBV7-2 with TRBJ2-7; 11 nucleotides match TRBD2. Germline V gene sequence: CDR1 SGHTA, CDR2 FQGNSA. This CDR3 spans 15 amino acids. Trimming removed 1 base from V and 5 bases from J; junction bases left unmatched: 4.

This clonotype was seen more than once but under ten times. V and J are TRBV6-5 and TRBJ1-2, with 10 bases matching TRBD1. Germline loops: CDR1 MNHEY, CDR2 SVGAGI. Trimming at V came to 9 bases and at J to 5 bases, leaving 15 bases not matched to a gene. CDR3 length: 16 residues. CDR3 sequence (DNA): TGTGCCAGTAGAGGGACAGGGGACGATGGGGCATATGGCTACACCTTC. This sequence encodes CASRGTGDDGAYGYTF.

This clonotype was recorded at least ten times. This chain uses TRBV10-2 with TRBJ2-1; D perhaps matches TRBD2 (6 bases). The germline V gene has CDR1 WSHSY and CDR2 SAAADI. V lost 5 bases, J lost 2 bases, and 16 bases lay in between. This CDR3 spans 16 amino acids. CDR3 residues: CASSRGAGTTYNEQFF. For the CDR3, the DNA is TGCGCCAGCAGTAGGGGAGCGGGTACAACCTACAATGAGCAGTTCTTC.

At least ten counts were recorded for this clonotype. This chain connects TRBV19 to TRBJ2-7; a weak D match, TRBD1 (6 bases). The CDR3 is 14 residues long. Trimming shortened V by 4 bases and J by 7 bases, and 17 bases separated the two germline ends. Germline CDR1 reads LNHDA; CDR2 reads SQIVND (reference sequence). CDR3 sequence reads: CASSTQRTALEQYF. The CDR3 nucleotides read TGTGCCAGTAGTACCCAACGGACAGCCCTAGAGCAGTACTTC.

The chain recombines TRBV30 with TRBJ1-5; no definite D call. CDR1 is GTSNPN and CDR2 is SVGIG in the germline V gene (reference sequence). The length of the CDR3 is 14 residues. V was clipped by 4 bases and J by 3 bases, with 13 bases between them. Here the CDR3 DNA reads TGTGCCTGGACTTCGGGCAGGCACAATCAGCCCCAGCATTTT. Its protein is CAWTSGRHNQPQHF.

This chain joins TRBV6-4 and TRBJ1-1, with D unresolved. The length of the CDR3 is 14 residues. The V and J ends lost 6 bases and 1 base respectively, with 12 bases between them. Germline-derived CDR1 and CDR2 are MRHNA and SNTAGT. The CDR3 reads CASSAGRQNTEAFF. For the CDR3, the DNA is TGTGCCAGCAGCGCGGGGAGGCAGAACACTGAAGCTTTCTTT.

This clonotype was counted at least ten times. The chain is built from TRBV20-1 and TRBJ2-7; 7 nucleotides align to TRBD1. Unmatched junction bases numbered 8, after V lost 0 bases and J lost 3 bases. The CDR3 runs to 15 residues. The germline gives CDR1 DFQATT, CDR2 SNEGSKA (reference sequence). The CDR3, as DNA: TGCAGTGCTAGAGATGGAAAGGGGGCGGGCTACGAGCAGTACTTC. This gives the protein CSARDGKGAGYEQYF.

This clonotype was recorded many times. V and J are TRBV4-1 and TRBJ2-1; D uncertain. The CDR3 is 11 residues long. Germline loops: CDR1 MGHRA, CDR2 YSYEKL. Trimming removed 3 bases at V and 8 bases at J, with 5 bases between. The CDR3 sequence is CASSHPDEQFF. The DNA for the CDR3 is TGCGCCAGCAGCCATCCCGATGAGCAGTTCTTC.

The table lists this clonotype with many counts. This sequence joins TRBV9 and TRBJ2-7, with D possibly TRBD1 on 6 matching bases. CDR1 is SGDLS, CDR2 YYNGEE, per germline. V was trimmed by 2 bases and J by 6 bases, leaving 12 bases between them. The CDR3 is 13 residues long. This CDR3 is CASSVGRGSEQYF. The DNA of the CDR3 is TGTGCCAGCAGCGTCGGCAGGGGCAGCGAGCAGTACTTC.